The 29 T cell receptor beta chains listed next were all sequenced from one sample in a study of blood T cell repertoires in COVID-19. Sequenced by immunoSEQ multiplex PCR; TCRdb stores in-frame clones only, minus some. The data contain tens of thousands of clones, about 85% of them singletons. The source material was peripheral blood. These receptors all come from a woman of 80 years or more with COVID-19, enrolled during active disease.

The rearrangement joins TRBV5-1 to TRBJ2-5; D call uncertain. The CDR3 consists of 11 residues. Germline V gene data show CDR1 as SGHRS and CDR2 as YFSETQ. V lost 4 bases, J lost 3 bases, and 4 bases lay in between. The CDR3 DNA sequence: TGCGCCAGCAGCCAAAAAGAGACCCAGTACTTC. Translation: CASSQKETQYF.

This CDR3 is CASSFAGDYGYTF. CDR3 nucleotides: TGTGCCAGCAGCTTCGCAGGCGACTATGGCTACACCTTC. The rearrangement joins TRBV5-4 to TRBJ1-2, with D unresolved. V lost 2 bases and J 3 bases, leaving 8 bases between the germline ends. CDR3 length equals 13 residues. CDR1 SGHNT and CDR2 YYREEE come from the germline V gene (reference sequence).

This clone is a singleton in its sample. V gene TRBV27 combines with J gene TRBJ1-5, with D uncertain. This CDR3 spans 12 amino acids. The V gene's germline CDR1 is MNHEY and CDR2 SMNVEV (reference sequence). Trimming removed 3 bases at V and 4 bases at J, with 4 bases between. DNA for the CDR3: TGTGCCAGCAGTTTCCCAAATCAGCCCCAGCATTTT. Its translation is CASSFPNQPQHF.

This chain uses TRBV28 with TRBJ2-3; 11 bases are a match to TRBD2. V lost 6 bases and J lost 4; bases outside the gene matches: 6. This CDR3 comprises 15 residues. Per the germline V gene, CDR1 is MDHEN and CDR2 is SYDVKM. The CDR3 sequence is CASRDSGRGADTQYF. The CDR3, as DNA: TGTGCCAGCAGAGATAGCGGGAGGGGCGCAGATACGCAGTATTTT.

The genes are TRBV5-4 and TRBJ1-4, with a possible D match to TRBD1 (5 bases). V shed 4 bases and J shed 8 bases, with 15 bases lying between them. The CDR3 runs to 14 residues. The germline CDR1 and CDR2 sequences are SGHNT and YYREEE (reference sequence). The CDR3 coding sequence is TGTGCCAGCAGCCGGGACTGGGCAGAGGAAAAACTGTTTTTT. Translated, it gives CASSRDWAEEKLFF.

The rearrangement links TRBV19 to TRBJ1-1; D perhaps matches TRBD1 (6 bases). Germline V CDR1 and CDR2: LNHDA, SQIVND (reference sequence). The CDR3 runs 14 residues. Between the trimmed V and J ends, which lost 8 bases and 0 bases, there was a span of 13 bases. CDR3: CASGGLSMNTEAFF. CDR3 DNA sequence: TGTGCCAGTGGGGGCCTGAGCATGAACACTGAAGCTTTCTTT.

This sequence joins TRBV10-3 and TRBJ1-4; 9 nucleotides match TRBD1. The CDR3 is 14 residues long. The germline V gene encodes CDR1 ENHRY and CDR2 SYGVKD. Trimming at V came to 6 bases and at J to 6 bases, leaving 5 bases not matched to a gene. The CDR3 protein is CAIRDRDRDEKLFF. Written as DNA, the CDR3 is TGTGCCATCAGGGACCGGGACAGGGATGAAAAACTGTTTTTT.

The chain employs TRBV15 and TRBJ2-1, with 7 bases identical to TRBD1. V was pared by 9 bases and J by 0 bases, with 8 bases of the junction left unmatched. This CDR3 region has 15 residues. CDR1 and CDR2 (germline): LNHNV, YYDKDF (reference sequence). In DNA, the CDR3 is TGTGCCACTCCGGACAGGAAGAGCTCCTACAATGAGCAGTTCTTC. Translated: CATPDRKSSYNEQFF. The full variable domain, completed using reference TRBV15 and TRBJ2-1, is DAMVIQNPRYQVTQFGKPVTLSCSQTLNHNVMYWYQQKSSQAPKLLFHYYDKDFNNEADTPDNFQSRRPNTSFCFLDIRSPGLGDTAMYLCATPDRKSSYNEQFFGPGTRLTVL.

A single count supports this clone. V is TRBV12-3 or TRBV12-4 and J is TRBJ2-1, with a weak D call TRBD1 (5 bases). Trimming stripped 6 bases from V and 4 bases from J, with 10 bases between. This CDR3 contains 13 residues. CDR3 in amino acids: CASSQDSYNEQFF. CDR3 DNA: TGTGCCAGCAGCCAAGACAGTTACAATGAGCAGTTCTTC.

This chain links TRBV18 with TRBJ1-6; weak D call: TRBD1 (6 bases). V lost 2 bases and J 8 bases, leaving 13 bases between the germline ends. The CDR3 length is 15 residues. From germline, CDR1 is KGHSH and CDR2 LQKENI. The CDR3 loop reads CASSPFEAGDSPLHF. CDR3 coding DNA: TGTGCCAGCTCACCATTCGAGGCAGGGGATTCACCCCTCCACTTT.

The genes are TRBV5-4 and TRBJ1-5; no clear D. The CDR3 extends over 14 amino acids. CDR1 is SGHNT, CDR2 YYREEE, per germline (reference sequence). Deletions cut 0 bases from V and 1 base from J, with 5 bases between. The DNA for the CDR3 is TGTGCCAGCAGCTTGGCCGGGAGCAATCAGCCCCAGCATTTT. This translates into CASSLAGSNQPQHF.

V and J are TRBV18 and TRBJ1-3; possibly TRBD1 for D (5 bases). In germline, CDR1 is KGHSH, CDR2 LQKENI. Trimming took 1 base from V and 0 from J, leaving 13 bases between them. The CDR3 is made up of 17 amino acids. The CDR3 here is CASSPLQTAGSGNTIYF. As DNA, the CDR3 is TGTGCCAGCTCACCACTCCAGACAGCGGGCTCTGGAAACACCATATATTTT.

This chain uses TRBV2 with TRBJ2-7; a possible D gene is TRBD2 (6 bases). The germline V gene has CDR1 SNHLY and CDR2 FYNNEI. This CDR3 contains 16 residues. Trimming removed 2 bases from V and 0 bases from J, with 14 bases in between. The CDR3 loop reads CASSETPGLSSYEQYF. For the CDR3, the DNA is TGTGCCAGCAGTGAAACACCGGGACTGAGCTCCTACGAGCAGTACTTC. The complete variable domain, with remaining parts taken from reference TRBV2 and TRBJ2-7, reads EPEVTQTPSHQVTQMGQEVILRCVPISNHLYFYWYRQILGQKVEFLVSFYNNEISEKSEIFDDQFSVERPDGSNFTLKIRSTKLEDSAMYFCASSETPGLSSYEQYFGPGTRLTVT.

The chain is built from TRBV5-1 and TRBJ2-3; a weak D match, TRBD2 (6 bases). This CDR3 has 15 residues. Per the germline V gene, CDR1 is SGHRS and CDR2 is YFSETQ. V lost 0 bases, J lost 3 bases, and 11 bases lay in between. Written as DNA, the CDR3 is TGCGCCAGCAGCTTGGTTGTCGGGAGTACAGATACGCAGTATTTT. As protein: CASSLVVGSTDTQYF.

This chain connects TRBV19 to TRBJ1-6; 7 bases agree with TRBD1. Germline V gives CDR1 LNHDA, CDR2 SQIVND (reference sequence). The CDR3 is 17 residues long. V trimming: 6 bases; J trimming: 7 bases; junction bases outside the gene matches: 15. CDR3 bases: TGTGCCAGTAGCCGCGGCCGCCCGACAGGGTGGAATTCACCCCTCCACTTT. It is translated as CASSRGRPTGWNSPLHF.

This clone was seen a handful of times. The chain is built from TRBV28 and TRBJ2-3; TRBD1 aligns across 9 bases. Trimming cost V 6 bases and J 4 bases; bases outside gene matches: 14. Per the germline V gene, CDR1 is MDHEN and CDR2 is SYDVKM. The CDR3 spans 17 residues. In nucleotides, the CDR3 is TGTGCCAGCAGCCCTCTGCTGGGACAGGGTGGATCAGATACGCAGTATTTT. It encodes CASSPLLGQGGSDTQYF.

This rearrangement joins TRBV27 to TRBJ1-5, with TRBD1 matching 9 bases. CDR3 size: 15 residues. Germline-derived CDR1 and CDR2 are MNHEY and SMNVEV (reference sequence). The V gene end was trimmed by 6 bases and the J gene end by 8 bases; junction bases not matched to a gene: 11. The CDR3 spells CASRSGQGPREPQHF. The CDR3 nucleotides read TGTGCCAGCAGATCCGGACAGGGGCCCAGGGAGCCCCAGCATTTT.

The chain combines TRBV3-1 (or the pseudogene TRBV3-2) with TRBJ2-7; 7 bases are a match to TRBD2. Germline V gives CDR1 LGHDT, CDR2 YNNKEL (reference sequence). The CDR3 has 15 residues. The ends lost 0 bases at V and 2 bases at J; junction bases unmatched: 4. CDR3 DNA: TGTGCCAGCAGCCAAGATGGGGGGGTACCCTACGAGCAGTACTTC. It codes for CASSQDGGVPYEQYF.

J is TRBJ1-2 and V is TRBV2; D remains ambiguous. CDR1 is SNHLY and CDR2 is FYNNEI in the germline V gene. Trimming left V 10 bases short and J 5 bases short, with 14 bases between. The CDR3 totals 12 residues. The CDR3 DNA reads as TGTGCCAACGAGGAGACCGAGTATGGCTACACCTTC. This translates into CANEETEYGYTF.

The chain combines TRBV7-6 with TRBJ1-1; TRBD1 might be the D (6 bases). V gave up 5 bases and J gave up 5 bases, with 18 bases separating them. This CDR3 contains 15 residues. CDR1 and CDR2 from the germline V gene are SGHVS and FNYEAQ. CDR3 in amino acids: CASSGWGGRRTEAFF. DNA for the CDR3: TGTGCCAGCAGCGGGTGGGGGGGGCGGAGGACTGAAGCTTTCTTT.

This rearrangement joins TRBV6-1 to TRBJ2-5, with D perhaps matching TRBD1 (5 bases). Trimming removed 3 bases from V and 1 base from J, with 21 bases in between. The CDR3 is made up of 18 amino acids. Germline CDR1 is MNHNS and CDR2 is SASEGT. The CDR3 coding sequence is TGTGCCAGCAGTGATCGCCCGAAGGGGCCAGGCCTCCAAGAGACCCAGTACTTC. Encoded protein: CASSDRPKGPGLQETQYF.

The chain carries TRBV7-9 and TRBJ1-1; 7 positions agree with TRBD1. CDR3 length: 16 amino acids. V lost 5 bases and J lost 5; bases outside the gene matches: 14. Germline V gene sequence: CDR1 SEHNR, CDR2 FQNEAQ (reference sequence). CDR3 region: CASSRLTPQGITEAFF. The DNA for the CDR3 is TGTGCCAGCAGCCGCCTCACCCCACAGGGGATAACTGAAGCTTTCTTT.

This chain uses TRBV6-6 with TRBJ2-3, with TRBD2 identical over 9 bases. Trimming cost V 5 bases and J 2 bases; bases outside gene matches: 11. Germline lookup yields CDR1 MNHNY and CDR2 SVGAGI (reference sequence). The CDR3 has 17 residues. The CDR3 here is CASSRPRASGITDTQYF. Here the CDR3 DNA reads TGTGCCAGCAGTCGCCCTCGGGCTAGCGGGATCACAGATACGCAGTATTTT.

This clone was recorded once. The chain has TRBV11-3 and TRBJ2-1, with 8 bases that match TRBD2. This CDR3 spans 12 amino acids. V was pared by 4 bases and J by 8 bases, with 1 base of the junction left unmatched. Germline CDR1 is SGHNT and CDR2 is YENEEA. The CDR3 DNA reads TGTGCCAGCAGCTCGGGGGGGTATGAGCAGTTCTTC. This translates into CASSSGGYEQFF.

This clone appeared a few times. This rearrangement joins TRBV19 to TRBJ1-5; D gene uncertain. Trimming removed 4 bases from V and 6 bases from J, with 13 bases in between. Germline V CDR1 and CDR2: LNHDA, SQIVND (reference sequence). The CDR3 loop spans 14 amino acids. CDR3: CASSRGGSGQPQHF. Written as DNA, the CDR3 is TGTGCCAGTAGTAGAGGTGGCTCCGGTCAGCCCCAGCATTTT.

This clone has a single count. This chain joins TRBV16 and TRBJ1-2; D ambiguous. V was cut by 0 bases and J by 13 bases, with 18 bases left in between. Germline V CDR1 and CDR2: KGHSY, FQNENV. The CDR3 runs to 14 residues. CDR3 nucleotide sequence: TGTGCCAGCAGCCAATCTAACCTGGCACTACTCCCCACCTTC. Its translation is CASSQSNLALLPTF.

This clone showed up just once. The gene calls are TRBV27 and TRBJ2-3, with 8 bases aligning to TRBD2. The trim removed 5 bases at V and 2 bases at J, leaving 6 bases unmatched. CDR3 length equals 15 residues. Per the germline V gene, CDR1 is MNHEY and CDR2 is SMNVEV (reference sequence). The CDR3 region is CASSPTSAATDTQYF. CDR3 in DNA: TGTGCCAGCAGTCCGACTAGCGCCGCCACAGATACGCAGTATTTT.

The rearrangement joins TRBV2 to TRBJ2-1, with D possibly matching TRBD2 (5 bases). CDR1 is SNHLY and CDR2 is FYNNEI in the germline V gene. Trimming shortened V by 4 bases and J by 12 bases, and 13 bases separated the two germline ends. This CDR3 spans 12 amino acids. CDR3 loop: CASSGDPGMQFF. The DNA of the CDR3 is TGTGCCAGCAGTGGAGACCCGGGGATGCAGTTCTTC.

The chain joins TRBV5-6 to TRBJ1-2; 8 positions agree with TRBD1. CDR1 and CDR2 (germline): SGHDT, YYEEEE. The CDR3 contains 15 residues. The junction had 8 bases not matched to a gene; V was cut back by 2 bases and J by 5 bases. The CDR3 sequence: CASSFGPGGAYGYTF. CDR3 bases: TGTGCCAGCAGCTTTGGGCCAGGGGGCGCTTATGGCTACACCTTC.